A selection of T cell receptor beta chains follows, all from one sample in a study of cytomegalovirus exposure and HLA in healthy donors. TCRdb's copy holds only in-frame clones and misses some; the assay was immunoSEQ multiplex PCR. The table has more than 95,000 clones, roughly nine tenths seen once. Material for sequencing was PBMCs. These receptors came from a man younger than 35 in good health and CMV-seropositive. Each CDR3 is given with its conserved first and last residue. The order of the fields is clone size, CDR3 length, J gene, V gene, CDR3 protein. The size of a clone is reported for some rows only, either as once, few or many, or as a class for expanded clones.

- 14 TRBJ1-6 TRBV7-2 CASSPNPGISPLHF
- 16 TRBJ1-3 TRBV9 CASSVEPAGPGNTIYF
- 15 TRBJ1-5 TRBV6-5 CASSYSRGGSQPQHF
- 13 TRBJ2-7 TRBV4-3 CASSPQTGGEQYF
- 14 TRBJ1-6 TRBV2 CASISGTDNSPLHF
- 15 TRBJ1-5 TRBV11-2 CASSLERSSNQPQHF
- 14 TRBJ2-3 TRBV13 CATAPSRGTDTQYF
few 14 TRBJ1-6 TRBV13 CASSFRGYNSPLHF
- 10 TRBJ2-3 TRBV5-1 CASQLDTQYF
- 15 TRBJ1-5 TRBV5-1 CASSLAGSVNQPQHF
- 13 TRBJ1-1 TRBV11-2 CASSLQGVAEAFF
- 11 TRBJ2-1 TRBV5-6 CASSLSGEQFF
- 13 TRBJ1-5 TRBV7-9 CASGTGSVQPQHF
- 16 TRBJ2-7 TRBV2 CASSEGMGLGLHEQYF
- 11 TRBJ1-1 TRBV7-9 CASSLTAEAFF
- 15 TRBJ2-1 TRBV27 CASSTLGLTYNEQFF
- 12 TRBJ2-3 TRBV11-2 CASSLDPDTQYF
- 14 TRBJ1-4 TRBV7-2 CASSSPGLIEKLFF
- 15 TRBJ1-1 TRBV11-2 CASSWGQEVNTEAFF
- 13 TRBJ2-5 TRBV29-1 CSFLAGGGETQYF
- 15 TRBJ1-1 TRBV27 CASSLRGHMNTEAFF
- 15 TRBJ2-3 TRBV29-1 CSGIGLAESTDTQYF
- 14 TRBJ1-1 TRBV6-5 CASSRTIENTEAFF
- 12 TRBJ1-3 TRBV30 CAWGGLGNTIYF
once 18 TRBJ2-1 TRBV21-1 CASSKREDRVSSYNEQFF
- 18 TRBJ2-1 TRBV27 CASSFALAGGPRYNEQFF
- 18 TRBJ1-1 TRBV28 CASSLPMGQRFLNTEAFF
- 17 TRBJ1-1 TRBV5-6 CASSLVSGTDMNTEAFF
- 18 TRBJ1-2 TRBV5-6 CASSSDRFGQGGSYGYTF
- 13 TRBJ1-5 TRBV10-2 CASSGQNIQPQHF
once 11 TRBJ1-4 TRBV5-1 CASSRGEKLFF
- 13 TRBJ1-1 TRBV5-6 CASSWRWNTEAFF
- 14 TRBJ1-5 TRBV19 CASSITGGNQPQHF
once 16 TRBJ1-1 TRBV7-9 CASSLISGGDGTEAFF
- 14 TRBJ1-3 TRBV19 CASYESLSGNTIYF
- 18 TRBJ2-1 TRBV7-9 CASTALIAGGGSYNEQFF
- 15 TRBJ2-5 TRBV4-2 CASSRGTVELETQYF
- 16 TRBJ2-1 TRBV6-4 CASSEEGLAGHNEQFF
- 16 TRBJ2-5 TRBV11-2 CASSLGTSGPQETQYF
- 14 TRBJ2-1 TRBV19 CASSPISGVTSQFF
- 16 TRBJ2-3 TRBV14 CASSPVKQRGLDTQYF
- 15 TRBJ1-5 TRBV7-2 CASSLATGGDQPQHF
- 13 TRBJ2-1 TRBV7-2 CASSLGQNNEQFF
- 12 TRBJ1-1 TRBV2 CASSLWTGEAFF
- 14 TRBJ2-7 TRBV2 CASSLGQGAYEQYF
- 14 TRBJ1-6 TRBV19 CASKSAGDNSPLHF
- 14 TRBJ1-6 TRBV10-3 CAITGQRNNSPLHF
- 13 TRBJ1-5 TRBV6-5 CASSSSLSQPQHF
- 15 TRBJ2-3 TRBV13 CASSSLGGSTDTQYF
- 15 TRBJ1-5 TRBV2 CASSRGQPSNQPQHF
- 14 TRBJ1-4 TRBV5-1 CASSFETPGEKLFF
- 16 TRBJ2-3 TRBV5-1 CASSLPGTGATDTQYF
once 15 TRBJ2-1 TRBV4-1 CASSQWLRSYNEQFF